This T cell receptor (beta chain) was found in a study of blood T cell repertoires in COVID-19. Study summary: T cells, B-cell-depleted T cells, or PBMCs provided the cDNA or gDNA that served as material.

Under the authors' procedure: Quantification of nucleated cells was approximated via reference gene primer amplification. Assay used: immunoSEQ multiplex PCR; TCRdb lists only in-frame clones, some missing. D and trimming come from the DNA, and the V and J calls and clone size come from that table. Of 150,000 or so clones detected, roughly three quarters appear once; the ten largest clones hold around 6%. Participant-given clinical history determined each cohort assignment. Recovered participants had two consecutive negative NP/OP PCR tests, healthcare professional clearance, or symptom resolution. Germline V lookup: CDR1 SGHRS, CDR2 YFSETQ. CDR3 length: 15 residues. The V and J ends lost 1 base and 1 base respectively, with 8 bases between them.

Source material: PBMCs or T cells enriched from blood (not recorded which). The chain has TRBV5-1 and TRBJ2-2; no clear D. The sequence came from a woman in her forties or fifties who had recovered from COVID-19. The CDR3 DNA is TGCGCCAGCAGCTTGCACCCTAAGAACACCGGGGAGCTGTTTTTT. This encodes CASSLHPKNTGELFF.